These 13 T cell receptor beta chains were all obtained from the same sample, sequenced in a study of T cell repertoires in cytomegalovirus infection. TCRdb reprocessed the reads via MiXCR and lists one record per CDR3 protein. The table lists some 400,000 distinct CDR3 sequences, 25% to 40% of them singletons. The specimen was PBMCs. These TCRs come from a human donor in good health (CMV status not recorded). Some clones in this sample may be carry-over from other donors' samples.

Turning to this clonotype: Without the conserved terminal phenylalanine or tryptophan, this CDR3 likely stems from a read error. This chain connects TRBV10-3 to TRBJ2-1; no clear D gene. Trimming left V 6 bases short and J 5 bases short, with 14 bases between. This CDR3 contains 14 residues. CDR1 and CDR2 (germline): ENHRY, SYGVKD. This CDR3 is CAISPRDEDNEQFL. As DNA, the CDR3 is TGTGCCATCAGCCCCCGTGACGAGGACAATGAGCAGTTCTTA.

This sequence joins TRBV10-3 and TRBJ2-5; 8 bases match TRBD2. The germline gives CDR1 ENHRY, CDR2 SYGVKD. This CDR3 is built from 15 residues. Germline trimming cut 7 bases from V and 5 bases from J; bases unmatched to any gene: 12. The CDR3 protein is CAINDPGGAGETQYF. The CDR3 nucleotides read TGTGCCATCAACGACCCGGGGGGGGCCGGGGAGACCCAGTACTTC.

The gene calls are TRBV5-1 and TRBJ2-7, with D possibly matching TRBD2 (5 bases). The CDR3 runs to 15 residues. From germline, CDR1 is SGHRS and CDR2 YFSETQ. V lost 0 bases and J lost 2, with 12 bases in between. The chain's CDR3 is CASSLGAAFPYEQYF. The DNA for the CDR3 is TGCGCCAGCAGCTTGGGAGCGGCTTTCCCCTACGAGCAGTACTTC.

The chain uses TRBV5-6 and TRBJ2-5; TRBD2 might be the D (6 bases). CDR3 length: 13 amino acids. Between the trimmed V and J ends, which lost 1 base and 4 bases, there was a span of 8 bases. From germline, CDR1 is SGHDT and CDR2 YYEEEE. DNA for the CDR3: TGTGCCAGCAGCTTGAGGAGGGTAGAGACCCAGTACTTC. It encodes CASSLRRVETQYF. Full variable domain (remainder filled in from reference TRBV5-6 and TRBJ2-5): DAGVTQSPTHLIKTRGQQVTLRCSPKSGHDTVSWYQQALGQGPQFIFQYYEEEERQRGNFPDRFSGHQFPNYSSELNVNALLLGDSALYLCASSLRRVETQYFGPGTRLLVL.

In regard to this clonotype: The junction shows a germline mismatch at one end, possibly a read error. This chain uses TRBV7-2 with TRBJ2-1; D ambiguous. The CDR3 extends over 15 amino acids. Germline assignment: CDR1 SGHTA and CDR2 FQGNSA. The CDR3, as DNA: TGTGCCAGCAGCTTGGGCGGCAGCTCCTACGATGAGCAGTTCTTC. The encoded protein is CASSLGGSSYDEQFF.

V is TRBV5-4 and J is TRBJ1-2; perhaps TRBD1 as D (6 bases). The CDR3 loop spans 16 amino acids. The germline V and J ends were trimmed by 0 bases and 4 bases, with 16 bases remaining between them. CDR1 SGHNT and CDR2 YYREEE come from the germline V gene (reference sequence). This chain's CDR3 is CASSLDGRGAIYGYTF. The CDR3 nucleotides are TGTGCCAGCAGCTTGGATGGCAGGGGTGCAATCTATGGCTACACCTTC.

The chain joins TRBV4-3 to TRBJ2-3; D is possibly TRBD1 or TRBD2 (6 bases each). Per germline, CDR1 LGHNA and CDR2 YSLEER. Trimming left V 0 bases short and J 1 base short, with 14 bases between. The length of the CDR3 is 17 residues. Here the CDR3 reads CASSQEVMRGGTDTQYF. The CDR3 DNA is TGCGCCAGCAGCCAAGAGGTGATGAGGGGGGGCACAGATACGCAGTATTTT.

Notes on this clonotype: A read error may produce the germline difference seen at one junction end. V gene TRBV7-2 combines with J gene TRBJ2-7, with D hard to call. The CDR3 spans 13 residues. Looked up from germline, CDR1 is SGHTA and CDR2 is FQGNSA. The CDR3 DNA reads TGTGCCAGCAGCTTATTTTGGGGTTACGCGCAGTACTTC. Translation: CASSLFWGYAQYF.

On this clonotype itself: A junction boundary mismatches the germline segment, possibly from a read error. V gene TRBV4-1 combines with J gene TRBJ2-3; D perhaps matches TRBD2 (7 bases). CDR1 is MGHRA, CDR2 YSYEKL, per germline. CDR3 length equals 13 residues. The CDR3 region is CASSHREGLWLYF. Written as DNA, the CDR3 is TGTGCCAGCAGCCACAGGGAGGGTTTGTGGCTGTATTTT.

The chain is built from TRBV10-3 and TRBJ2-3; TRBD2 matches at 8 bases. The length of the CDR3 is 14 residues. Trimming at V came to 10 bases and at J to 1 base, leaving 7 bases not matched to a gene. CDR1 and CDR2 from the germline V gene are ENHRY and SYGVKD. The CDR3 region is CATGRGGGTDTQYF. CDR3 in DNA: TGTGCCACCGGGAGGGGGGGCGGCACAGATACGCAGTATTTT.

There are many counts of this clonotype. The chain combines TRBV7-2 with TRBJ2-7; 11 bases match TRBD2. Germline V gene sequence: CDR1 SGHTA, CDR2 FQGNSA. V shed 1 base and J 3 bases; nucleotides not matched to a gene: 2. The CDR3 loop spans 15 amino acids. CDR3: CASSLGTSGGYEQYF. The CDR3 coding sequence is TGTGCCAGCAGCTTAGGCACTAGCGGGGGCTACGAGCAGTACTTC.

In its sample, this clonotype was seen once. V usage is TRBV10-3 and J usage is TRBJ2-4; 7 bases are shared with TRBD2. With 0 bases clipped from V and 0 bases from J, the junction kept 8 bases outside the gene matches. Germline CDR1 is ENHRY and CDR2 is SYGVKD. The CDR3 is 18 residues long. The CDR3 DNA is TGTGCCATCAGTGAGTCTGGGCGGGGGAGCCCAGCCAAAAACATTCAGTACTTC. It yields the protein CAISESGRGSPAKNIQYF.

This clonotype was seen at least ten times. V and J are TRBV7-2 and TRBJ2-2; no firm D call. The germline gives CDR1 SGHTA, CDR2 FQGNSA. CDR3 length: 16 amino acids. Trimming took 5 bases from V and 5 from J, leaving 18 bases between them. CDR3 nucleotide sequence: TGTGCCAGCAGCCTCATGGTGCCCATTCGAACCGGGGAGCTGTTTTTT. This translates into CASSLMVPIRTGELFF. Complete variable domain (other parts from reference TRBV7-2 and TRBJ2-2): GAGVSQSPSNKVTEKGKDVELRCDPISGHTALYWYRQSLGQGLEFLIYFQGNSAPDKSGLPSDRFSAERTGGSVSTLTIQRTQQEDSAVYLCASSLMVPIRTGELFFGEGSRLTVL.